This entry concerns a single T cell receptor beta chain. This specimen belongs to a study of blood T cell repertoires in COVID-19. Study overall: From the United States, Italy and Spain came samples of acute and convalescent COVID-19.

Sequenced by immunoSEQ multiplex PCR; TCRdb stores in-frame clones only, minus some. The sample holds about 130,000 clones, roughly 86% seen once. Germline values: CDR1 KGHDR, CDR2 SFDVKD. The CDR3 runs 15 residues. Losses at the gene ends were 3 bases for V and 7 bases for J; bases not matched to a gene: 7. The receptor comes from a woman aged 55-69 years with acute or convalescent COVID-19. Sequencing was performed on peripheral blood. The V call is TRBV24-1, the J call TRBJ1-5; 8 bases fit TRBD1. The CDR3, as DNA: TGTGCCACCAGTGATGCGACAGGGGCCGGACAGCCCCAGCATTTT. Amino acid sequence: CATSDATGAGQPQHF.